Presented here are 3 T cell receptor beta chains from one specimen sequenced in a study of preoperative IRX-2 immunotherapy in early breast cancer. Treatment specified: preoperative locoregional IRX-2 cytokine immunotherapy. Generated by immunoSEQ multiplex PCR, the TCRdb table keeps only in-frame clones and is missing some. The data hold roughly 27,000 clones, with around 75% observed a single time. The sample here was lymph node tissue, taken before IRX-2 immunotherapy. These receptors were collected from a human donor with breast cancer.

The rearrangement joins TRBV6-8 to TRBJ2-7; TRBD1 might be the D (5 bases). Trimming left V 7 bases short and J 4 bases short, with 17 bases between. There are 14 residues in the CDR3. Germline CDR1 reads MNHGY; CDR2 reads SAAAGT. The CDR3 loop reads CASKGHLPPYEQYF. CDR3 sequence (DNA): TGTGCCAGCAAAGGACATCTTCCCCCTTACGAGCAGTACTTC.

The chain is built from TRBV18 and TRBJ1-1, with D maybe TRBD1 (6 bases). This CDR3 is built from 14 residues. Trimming cost V 3 bases and J 4 bases, with 12 bases left between them. Germline V gene lookup returns CDR1 KGHSH and CDR2 LQKENI. As DNA, the CDR3 is TGTGCCAGCTCACCTGGGACATCAATCACTGAAGCTTTCTTT. Protein sequence: CASSPGTSITEAFF.

CDR3 in amino acids: CAWRSDGSSYEQYF. The CDR3, as DNA: TGTGCCTGGAGATCGGACGGGAGCTCCTACGAGCAGTACTTC. V gene TRBV30 combines with J gene TRBJ2-7; D may be TRBD2 (6 bases). This CDR3 is 14 amino acids long. The germline CDR1 and CDR2 sequences are GTSNPN and SVGIG (reference sequence). The V gene lost 3 bases and the J gene lost 0 bases, with 12 bases spanning the gap. Full variable domain (rest looked up from reference TRBV30 and TRBJ2-7): SQTIHQWPATLVQPVGSPLSLECTVEGTSNPNLYWYRQAAGRGLQLLFYSVGIGQISSEVPQNLSASRPQDRQFILSSKKLLLSDSGFYLCAWRSDGSSYEQYFGPGTRLTVT.